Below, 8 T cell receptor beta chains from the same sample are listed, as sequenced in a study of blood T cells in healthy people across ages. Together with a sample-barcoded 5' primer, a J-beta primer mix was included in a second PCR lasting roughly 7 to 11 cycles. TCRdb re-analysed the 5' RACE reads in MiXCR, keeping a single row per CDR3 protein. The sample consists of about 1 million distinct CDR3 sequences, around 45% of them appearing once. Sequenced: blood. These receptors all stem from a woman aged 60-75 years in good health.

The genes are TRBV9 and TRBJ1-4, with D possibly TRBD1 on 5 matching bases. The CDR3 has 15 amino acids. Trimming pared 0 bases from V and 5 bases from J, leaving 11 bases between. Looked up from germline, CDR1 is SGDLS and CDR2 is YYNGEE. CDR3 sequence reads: CASSVDGGANEKLFF. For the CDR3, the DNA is TGTGCCAGCAGCGTAGATGGAGGGGCCAATGAAAAACTGTTTTTT.

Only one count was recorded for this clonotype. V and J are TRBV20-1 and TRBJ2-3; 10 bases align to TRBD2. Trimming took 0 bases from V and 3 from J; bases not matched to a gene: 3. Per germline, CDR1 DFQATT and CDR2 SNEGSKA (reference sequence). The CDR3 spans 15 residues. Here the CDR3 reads CSARDPGLATDTQYF. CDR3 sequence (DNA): TGCAGTGCTAGAGACCCGGGACTAGCGACAGATACGCAGTATTTT.

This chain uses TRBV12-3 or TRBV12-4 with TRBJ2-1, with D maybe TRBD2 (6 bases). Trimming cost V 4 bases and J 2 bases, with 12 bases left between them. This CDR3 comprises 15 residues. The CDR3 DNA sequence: TGTGCCAGCAGTTCGGGACTTCGAACCTACAATGAGCAGTTCTTC. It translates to CASSSGLRTYNEQFF.

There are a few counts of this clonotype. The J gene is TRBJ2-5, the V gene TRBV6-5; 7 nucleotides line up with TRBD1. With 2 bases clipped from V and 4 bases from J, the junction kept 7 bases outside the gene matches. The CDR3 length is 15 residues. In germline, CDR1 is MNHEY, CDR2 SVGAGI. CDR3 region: CASSYQGQSSETQYF. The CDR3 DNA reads TGTGCCAGCAGTTACCAGGGACAGTCATCAGAGACCCAGTACTTC.

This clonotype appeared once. CDR3 sequence (DNA): TGTGCCAGCACCCTGGGGGGGAATTACAATGAGCAGTTCTTC. It is translated as CASTLGGNYNEQFF. J is TRBJ2-1 and V is TRBV28; 7 nucleotides line up with TRBD2. V was pared by 7 bases and J by 4 bases, with 7 bases of the junction left unmatched. The V gene's germline CDR1 is MDHEN and CDR2 SYDVKM. The CDR3 is made up of 14 amino acids.

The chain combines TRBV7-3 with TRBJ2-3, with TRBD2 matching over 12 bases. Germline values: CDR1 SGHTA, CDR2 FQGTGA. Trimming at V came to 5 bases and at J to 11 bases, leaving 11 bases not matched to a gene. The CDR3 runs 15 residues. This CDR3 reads CASSPGTSGPRGQYF. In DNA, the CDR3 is TGTGCCAGCAGCCCTGGGACTAGCGGGCCACGAGGGCAGTATTTT.

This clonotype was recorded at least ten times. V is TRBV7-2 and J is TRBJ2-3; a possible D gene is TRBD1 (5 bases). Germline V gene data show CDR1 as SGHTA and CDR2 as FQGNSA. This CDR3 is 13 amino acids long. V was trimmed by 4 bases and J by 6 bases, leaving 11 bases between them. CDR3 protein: CASSSRAQDTQYF. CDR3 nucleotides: TGTGCCAGCAGCTCCAGGGCCCAGGATACGCAGTATTTT.

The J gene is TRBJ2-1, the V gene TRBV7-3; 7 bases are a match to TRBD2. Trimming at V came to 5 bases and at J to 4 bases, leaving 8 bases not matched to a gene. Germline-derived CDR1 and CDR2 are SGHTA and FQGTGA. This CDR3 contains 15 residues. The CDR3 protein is CASSQFGREYNEQFF. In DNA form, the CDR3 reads TGTGCCAGCAGCCAGTTCGGGCGGGAGTACAATGAGCAGTTCTTC.